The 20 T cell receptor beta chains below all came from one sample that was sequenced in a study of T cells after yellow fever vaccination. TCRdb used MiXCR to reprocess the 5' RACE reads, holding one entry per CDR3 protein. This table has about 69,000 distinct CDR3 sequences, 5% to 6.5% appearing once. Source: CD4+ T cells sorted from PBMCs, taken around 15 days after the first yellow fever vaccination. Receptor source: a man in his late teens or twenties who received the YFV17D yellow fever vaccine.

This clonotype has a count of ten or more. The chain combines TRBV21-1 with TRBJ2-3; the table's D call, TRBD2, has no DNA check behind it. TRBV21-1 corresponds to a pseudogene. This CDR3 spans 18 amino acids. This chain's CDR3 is CASSKESISGGNTDTQYF. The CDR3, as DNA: TGTGCCAGCAGCAAAGAGTCGATTAGCGGGGGGAACACAGATACGCAGTATTTT.

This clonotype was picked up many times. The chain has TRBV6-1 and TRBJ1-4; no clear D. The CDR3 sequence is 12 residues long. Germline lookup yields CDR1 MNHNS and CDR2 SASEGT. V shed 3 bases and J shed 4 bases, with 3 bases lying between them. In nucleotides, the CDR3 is TGTGCCAGCAGTGAGCATAATGAAAAACTGTTTTTT. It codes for CASSEHNEKLFF.

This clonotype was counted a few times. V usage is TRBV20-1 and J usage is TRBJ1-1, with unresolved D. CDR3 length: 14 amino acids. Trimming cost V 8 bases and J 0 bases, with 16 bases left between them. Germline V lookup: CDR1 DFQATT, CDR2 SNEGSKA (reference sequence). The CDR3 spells CSSSSGRLNTEAFF. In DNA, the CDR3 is TGCAGTTCAAGCTCGGGCAGACTGAACACTGAAGCTTTCTTT.

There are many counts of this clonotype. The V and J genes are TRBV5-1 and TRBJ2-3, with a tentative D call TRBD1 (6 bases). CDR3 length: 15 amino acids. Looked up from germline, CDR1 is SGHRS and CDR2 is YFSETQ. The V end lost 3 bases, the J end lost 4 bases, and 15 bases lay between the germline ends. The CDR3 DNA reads TGCGCCAGCAGCTCGACAGGCCTGGGGCCAGATACGCAGTATTTT. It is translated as CASSSTGLGPDTQYF.

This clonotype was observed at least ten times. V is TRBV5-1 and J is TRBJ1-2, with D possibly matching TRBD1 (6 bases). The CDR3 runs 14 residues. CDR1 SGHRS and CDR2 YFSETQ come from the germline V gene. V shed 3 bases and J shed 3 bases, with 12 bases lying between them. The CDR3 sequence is CASSYTGQDYGYTF. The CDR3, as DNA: TGCGCCAGCAGCTACACAGGGCAAGACTATGGCTACACCTTC.

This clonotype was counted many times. CDR3 DNA sequence: TGCAGCGGACCGGGACAGGGGCAGAATGAGCAGTTCTTC. It encodes CSGPGQGQNEQFF. V gene TRBV29-1 combines with J gene TRBJ2-1; TRBD1 agrees at 10 bases. The germline CDR1 and CDR2 sequences are SQVTM and ANQGSEA. V dropped 7 bases and J dropped 7; count of bases not matched to a gene: 7. CDR3 size: 13 residues.

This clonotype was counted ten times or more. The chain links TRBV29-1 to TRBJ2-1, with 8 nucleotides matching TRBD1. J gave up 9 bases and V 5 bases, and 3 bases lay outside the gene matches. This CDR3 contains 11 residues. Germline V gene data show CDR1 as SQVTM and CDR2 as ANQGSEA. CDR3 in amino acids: CSVWTGIEQFF. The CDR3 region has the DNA TGCAGCGTTTGGACAGGGATTGAGCAGTTCTTC.

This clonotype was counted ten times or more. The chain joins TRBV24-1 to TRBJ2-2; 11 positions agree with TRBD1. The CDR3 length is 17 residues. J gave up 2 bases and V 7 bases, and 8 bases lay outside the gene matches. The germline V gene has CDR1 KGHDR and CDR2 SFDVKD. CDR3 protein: CATSPGTGGYNTGELFF. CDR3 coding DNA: TGTGCCACCAGCCCCGGGACAGGGGGATATAACACCGGGGAGCTGTTTTTT.

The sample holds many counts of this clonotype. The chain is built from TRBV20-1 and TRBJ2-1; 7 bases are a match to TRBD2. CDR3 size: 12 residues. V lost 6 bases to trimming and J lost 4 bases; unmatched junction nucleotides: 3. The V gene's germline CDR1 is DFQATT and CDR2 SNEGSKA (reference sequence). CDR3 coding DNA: TGCAGTGCCCAGCGGGAATACAATGAGCAGTTCTTC. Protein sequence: CSAQREYNEQFF.

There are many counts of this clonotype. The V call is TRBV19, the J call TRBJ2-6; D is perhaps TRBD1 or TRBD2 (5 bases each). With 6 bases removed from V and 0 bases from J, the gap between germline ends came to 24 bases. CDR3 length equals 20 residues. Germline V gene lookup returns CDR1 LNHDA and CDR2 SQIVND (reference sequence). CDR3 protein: CASSFAGPNRFSSGANVLTF. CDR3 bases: TGTGCCAGTAGCTTCGCGGGTCCCAACAGGTTTAGCTCTGGGGCCAACGTCCTGACTTTC.

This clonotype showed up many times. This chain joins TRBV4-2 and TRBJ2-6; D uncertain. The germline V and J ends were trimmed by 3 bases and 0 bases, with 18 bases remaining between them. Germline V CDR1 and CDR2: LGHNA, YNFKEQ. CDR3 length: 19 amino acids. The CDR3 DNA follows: TGTGCCAGCAGCCAGGCTAGACCTGGTCGGGCCTCTGGGGCCAACGTCCTGACTTTC. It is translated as CASSQARPGRASGANVLTF.

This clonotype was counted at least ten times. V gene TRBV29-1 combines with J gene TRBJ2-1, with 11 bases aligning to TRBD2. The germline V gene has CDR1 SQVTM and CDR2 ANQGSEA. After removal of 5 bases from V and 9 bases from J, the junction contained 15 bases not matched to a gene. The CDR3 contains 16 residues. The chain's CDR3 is CSVPGTSGPKLGEQFF. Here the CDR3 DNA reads TGCAGCGTTCCTGGGACTAGCGGCCCTAAGCTCGGTGAGCAGTTCTTC.

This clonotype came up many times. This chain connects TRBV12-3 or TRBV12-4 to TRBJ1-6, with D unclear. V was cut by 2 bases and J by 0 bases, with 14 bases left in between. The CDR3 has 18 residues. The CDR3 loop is CASSLSGEASSYNSPLHF. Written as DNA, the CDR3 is TGTGCCAGCAGTTTATCGGGAGAAGCAAGCTCCTATAATTCACCCCTCCACTTT.

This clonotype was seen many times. CDR3 residues: CASSRTENLAGELFF. CDR3 bases: TGTGCCAGCAGCCGAACAGAGAACTTGGCCGGGGAGCTGTTTTTT. The chain combines TRBV3-1 with TRBJ2-2; D call uncertain. The V end lost 4 bases, the J end lost 6 bases, and 15 bases lay between the germline ends. This CDR3 is built from 15 residues. Looked up from germline, CDR1 is LGHDT and CDR2 is YNNKEL (reference sequence).

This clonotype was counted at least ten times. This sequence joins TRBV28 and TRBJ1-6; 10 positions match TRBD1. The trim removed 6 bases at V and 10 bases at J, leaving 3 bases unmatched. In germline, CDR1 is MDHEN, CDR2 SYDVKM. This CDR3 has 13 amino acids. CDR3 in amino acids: CASSRDRGSPLHF. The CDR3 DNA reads TGTGCCAGCAGCCGGGACAGGGGCTCACCCCTCCACTTT.

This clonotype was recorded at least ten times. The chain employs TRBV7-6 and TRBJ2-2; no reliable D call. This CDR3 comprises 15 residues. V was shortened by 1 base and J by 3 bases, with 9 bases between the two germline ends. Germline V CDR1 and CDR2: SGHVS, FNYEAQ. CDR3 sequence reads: CASSLDVRYTGELFF. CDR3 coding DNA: TGTGCCAGCAGCTTAGACGTACGGTACACCGGGGAGCTGTTTTTT.

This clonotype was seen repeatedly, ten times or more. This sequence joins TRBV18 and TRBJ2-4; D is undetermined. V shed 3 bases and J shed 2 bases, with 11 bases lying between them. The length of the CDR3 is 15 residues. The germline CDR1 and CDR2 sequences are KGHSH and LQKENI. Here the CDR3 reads CASSPNGGPKNIQYF. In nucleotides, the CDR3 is TGTGCCAGCTCACCCAATGGTGGGCCCAAAAACATTCAGTACTTC. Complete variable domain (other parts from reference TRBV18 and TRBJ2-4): NAGVMQNPRHLVRRRGQEARLRCSPMKGHSHVYWYRQLPEEGLKFMVYLQKENIIDESGMPKERFSAEFPKEGPSILRIQQVVRGDSAAYFCASSPNGGPKNIQYFGAGTRLSVL.

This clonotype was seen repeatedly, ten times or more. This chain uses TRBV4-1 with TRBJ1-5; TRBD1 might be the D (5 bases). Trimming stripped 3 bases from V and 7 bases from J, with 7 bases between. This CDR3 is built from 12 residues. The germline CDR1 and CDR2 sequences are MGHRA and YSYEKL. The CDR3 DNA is TGCGCCAGCAGCCAGGGACTCCAGCCCCAGCATTTT. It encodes CASSQGLQPQHF.

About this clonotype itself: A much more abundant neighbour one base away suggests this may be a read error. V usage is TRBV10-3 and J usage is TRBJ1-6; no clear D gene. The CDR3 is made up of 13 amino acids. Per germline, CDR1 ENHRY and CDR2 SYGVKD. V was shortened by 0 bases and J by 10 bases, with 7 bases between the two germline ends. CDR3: CAISESVKSPLHF. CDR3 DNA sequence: TGTGCCATCAGTGAGTCCGTGAAGTCACCCCTCCACTTT.

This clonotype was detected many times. The CDR3 spells CATGTSSGAWETQYF. DNA of the CDR3: TGCGCCACCGGAACATCTAGCGGGGCCTGGGAGACCCAGTACTTC. This chain uses TRBV5-1 with TRBJ2-5, with TRBD2 identical over 9 bases. Germline lookup yields CDR1 SGHRS and CDR2 YFSETQ. V was pared by 9 bases and J by 5 bases, with 14 bases of the junction left unmatched. The CDR3 totals 15 residues.